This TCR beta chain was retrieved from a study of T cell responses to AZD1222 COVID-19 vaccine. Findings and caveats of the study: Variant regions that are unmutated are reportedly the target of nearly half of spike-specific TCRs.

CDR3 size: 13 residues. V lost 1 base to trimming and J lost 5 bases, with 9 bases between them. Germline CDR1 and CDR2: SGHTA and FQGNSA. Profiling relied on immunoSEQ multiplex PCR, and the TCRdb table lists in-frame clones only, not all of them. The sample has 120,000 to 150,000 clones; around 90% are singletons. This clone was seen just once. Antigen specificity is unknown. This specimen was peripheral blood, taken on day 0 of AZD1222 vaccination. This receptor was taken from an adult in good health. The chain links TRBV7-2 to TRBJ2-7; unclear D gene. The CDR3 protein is CASSLGMLDEQYF. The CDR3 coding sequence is TGTGCCAGCAGCTTAGGTATGTTGGACGAGCAGTACTTC.